The present T cell receptor (beta chain) was sequenced within a study of T cells after yellow fever vaccination (dated by TCRdb to the late 2010s). For the study in its entirety: The SMART-Seq v4 Ultra Low Input RNA kit was used to prepare libraries from fractions with low cell numbers. Two healthy male donors, one aged 18 to 30 and one aged 30 to 40 years, were included in the cohort. Bulk TCR alpha and beta repertoires were sequenced longitudinally to track T-cell clones before and after primary and booster YFV17D yellow fever vaccination. Blood was collected at multiple timepoints before and after primary and secondary immunization, and bulk PBMC replicates and cell subsets were isolated. On the study overall, not on this receptor specifically: FACS-sorted repertoires could contain abundant contaminating clonotypes from the bulk population, so computational filtering was required. Only a couple of donors were included in the study, so the extent to which the findings can be generalized is limited. A small share of clonotypes was detected in both CD4 and CD8 compartments, with the overlap likely arising from convergent recombination. The secondary T-cell response was found to be weaker but faster than the primary response, with a peak reached on day 5 rather than on day 15. After the booster, most clones that had expanded after primary vaccination were detected again (almost 97% of CD4 and under 90% of CD8), suggesting broad maintenance of memory.

The treatment or condition label corresponds to: live attenuated yellow fever vaccine strain. A standard Ficoll-Paque protocol was used to isolate PBMCs from peripheral blood. Dynabeads CD4 and CD8 positive selection kits were used to isolate CD4 and CD8 T-cell fractions. TriZol was used to extract RNA from bulk PBMCs, from CD4 and CD8 fractions, and from dextramer-positive and dextramer-negative fractions. Sequencer: Illumina NovaSeq 6000. TCR cDNA was synthesized by 5'RACE template switching, through which a universal primer site and unique molecular identifiers were introduced. Priming for cDNA synthesis came from both the TCR alpha and TCR beta constant segments. Two PCR steps were used to amplify libraries, with sample barcodes and sequencing adapters being added in the second step. Libraries were sequenced on Illumina HiSeq 2500 (2x100 bp) or NovaSeq (2x150 bp). As for how the authors treated the data: MIGEC handled demultiplexing of reads and collapsing into UMI consensus sequences, while MiXCR performed V(D)J alignment. Vaccine-responding clonotypes were identified with edgeR using replicate PBMC samples, with FDR below 0.01 and a log2 fold change above 5 up to day 15 being required. Bulk clonotypes were assigned CD4 or CD8 identity according to which sequenced CD4 or CD8 repertoire held them at higher abundance. The public reads were run again by TCRdb, first through fastp at Q25 and then through MiXCR, and only productive beta chains were kept. Rows are combined by CDR3 protein, so each entry shows the most common genes and DNA. The V and J calls here are based on TCRdb, not the publication. This sample gives about 220,000 distinct CDR3 sequences in total; approximately 3% of them show up just once. The top ten clones comprise roughly 3.2% of the sample.

V loses 6 bases of germline sequence and J loses 4 bases, and the interval between the two ends is 12 bases. CDR1 and CDR2, looked up from the germline V gene, are MNHNS and SASEGT. The CDR3 sequence holds 13 residues, the cysteine and phenylalanine included. Here the CDR3 DNA is all that survives: 39 bases in frame from base 1. Concerning this clonotype: Its target antigen remains unknown. Base-call qualities are not available, and no considerably larger clone is one nucleotide away.

The sequencing here drew on CD4+ T cells sorted from PBMCs, taken 10 days after the yellow fever booster vaccination. This receptor was identified in a man aged 18 to 29 who received the YFV17D yellow fever vaccine. The rearrangement combines TRBV6-1 with TRBJ2-5; TRBD1 could be the D gene, as 5 bases match. CDR3 sequence: CASRGHAAETQYF. The DNA is TGTGCCAGCAGAGGACACGCCGCAGAGACCCAGTACTTC.